This T cell receptor beta chain was sequenced during a study of OX40 agonist ivuxolimab in advanced cancers. The wider study: Patients were treated with intravenous ivuxolimab, dosed at 0.01 to 10 mg/kg and infused every 2 weeks. About 42% of patients had received prior checkpoint inhibitor therapy. There were three patients with partial responses, one having hepatocellular carcinoma and two cutaneous melanoma. Whole-study findings and limits: Averaged across samples, CD8+ T cells carried more expanded clones than CD4+ did.

Germline V CDR1 and CDR2: SGHVS, FQNEAQ. Between the trimmed V and J ends, which lost 1 base and 6 bases, there was a span of 8 bases. The CDR3 contains 13 residues. As regards this clone: The target antigen is unknown.

Profiled with immunoSEQ multiplex PCR; TCRdb holds only in-frame clones, not every one. The table has about 84,000 clones, about 93% seen once. The sequences come from CD4+ or CD8+ T cells sorted from blood, collected in a trial of the OX40 agonist ivuxolimab. This chain connects TRBV7-8 to TRBJ2-3; no reliable D call. The TCR originated in an adult with an advanced solid tumor such as melanoma, head and neck, liver or kidney cancer. CDR3 nucleotides: TGTGCCAGCAGCTTAGAAACAGCGGATACGCAGTATTTT. This codes for CASSLETADTQYF.